The 30 T cell receptor beta chains listed next were all sequenced from one sample in a study of blood T cell repertoires in COVID-19. Generated by immunoSEQ multiplex PCR, the TCRdb table keeps only in-frame clones and is missing some. The data hold some 110,000 clones, with roughly 77% observed a single time. The sample consisted of peripheral blood. Every receptor here comes from a man between 60 and 70 years old with active or convalescent COVID-19.

The chain recombines TRBV28 with TRBJ2-2; TRBD2 agrees at 10 bases. The CDR3 is 13 residues long. The germline V gene has CDR1 MDHEN and CDR2 SYDVKM. The CDR3 nucleotides are TGTGCAGCGGGAGGGCGCATCGTCGGGGAGCTGTTTTTT. This encodes CAAGGRIVGELFF.

This clone was picked up one time. The V gene is TRBV6-5, the J gene TRBJ1-1; 8 nucleotides line up with TRBD1. This CDR3 region has 14 residues. CDR1 is MNHEY, CDR2 SVGAGI, per germline. The trim removed 6 bases at V and 5 bases at J, leaving 8 bases unmatched. CDR3 sequence: CASRNQGAGTEAFF. As DNA, the CDR3 is TGTGCCAGCAGAAATCAGGGGGCCGGTACTGAAGCTTTCTTT.

This chain joins TRBV27 and TRBJ2-7; no definite D call. Trimming left V 2 bases short and J 3 bases short, with 8 bases between. This CDR3 contains 13 residues. The germline V gene has CDR1 MNHEY and CDR2 SMNVEV (reference sequence). DNA of the CDR3: TGTGCCAGCAGTTTAGTCACGGGCTACGAGCAGTACTTC. Protein: CASSLVTGYEQYF.

This clone was counted a single time. An end of the junction differs from the germline gene, which may be a read error. This chain uses TRBV6-2 or TRBV6-3 with TRBJ1-4; possibly TRBD1 for D (6 bases). CDR3 length equals 12 residues. Germline CDR1 MNHEY, CDR2 SVGEGT. CDR3: CASSYWGQAPIF. The CDR3 DNA sequence: TGTGCTAGCAGTTACTGGGGACAAGCTCCGATTTTT.

V is TRBV10-3 and J is TRBJ1-2; 8 bases match TRBD1. From germline, CDR1 is ENHRY and CDR2 SYGVKD. J gave up 7 bases and V 3 bases, and 7 bases lay outside the gene matches. The CDR3 extends over 14 amino acids. This chain's CDR3 is CAISDSGTGRGYTF. CDR3 nucleotides: TGTGCCATCAGTGACTCGGGGACAGGCCGTGGCTACACCTTC.

This clone was counted a single time. The V and J genes are TRBV28 and TRBJ1-2, with TRBD1 identical over 7 bases. Unmatched junction bases numbered 10, after V lost 1 base and J lost 8 bases. The CDR3 runs 15 residues. Germline assignment: CDR1 MDHEN and CDR2 SYDVKM. Written as DNA, the CDR3 is TGTGCCAGCAGTTTATCGTTCACAACAGGGGTAGGCTACACCTTC. Protein product: CASSLSFTTGVGYTF.

This chain links TRBV6-5 with TRBJ1-1, with D perhaps TRBD1 (5 bases). V lost 6 bases and J lost 7, with 18 bases in between. CDR3 length equals 14 residues. Germline V lookup: CDR1 MNHEY, CDR2 SVGAGI. CDR3 DNA sequence: TGTGCCAGCAGAGAGGTGGGGGGTGGGATTGAAGCTTTCTTT. It encodes CASREVGGGIEAFF.

The chain carries TRBV3-1 (or the pseudogene TRBV3-2) and TRBJ2-1; 7 nucleotides align to TRBD2. The CDR3 has 12 residues. Germline assignment: CDR1 LGHDT and CDR2 YNNKEL (reference sequence). J was trimmed by 9 bases and V by 5 bases; bases with no gene match: 4. The CDR3 loop reads CASSTRTSEQFF. The CDR3 coding sequence is TGTGCCAGCAGCACCCGGACTAGTGAGCAGTTCTTC.

V usage is TRBV3-1 (or the pseudogene TRBV3-2) and J usage is TRBJ1-5; D unclear. V was pared by 0 bases and J by 1 base, with 13 bases between. Per germline, CDR1 LGHDT and CDR2 YNNKEL (reference sequence). The CDR3 has 17 residues. CDR3 DNA: TGTGCCAGCAGCCAAGATTGTGGGAGGGAAAGCAATCAGCCCCAGCATTTT. Translation: CASSQDCGRESNQPQHF.

This chain uses TRBV7-3 with TRBJ2-5; TRBD2 agrees at 12 bases. This CDR3 is 15 amino acids long. Per the germline V gene, CDR1 is SGHTA and CDR2 is FQGTGA. With V trimmed by 5 bases and J by 5 bases, 6 bases remained unmatched. The CDR3 DNA follows: TGTGCCAGCAGCCCGACTAGCGGGAGCTATGAGACCCAGTACTTC. Residues: CASSPTSGSYETQYF.

This chain joins TRBV28 and TRBJ2-5; the match to TRBD2 covers 9 bases. The length of the CDR3 is 14 residues. With 9 bases clipped from V and 4 bases from J, the junction kept 9 bases outside the gene matches. Germline lookup yields CDR1 MDHEN and CDR2 SYDVKM. CDR3 residues: CASRLSGRRETQYF. In DNA form, the CDR3 reads TGTGCCAGTAGGCTCAGCGGGAGGAGAGAGACCCAGTACTTC.

This clone was observed a handful of times. The chain couples TRBV24-1 to TRBJ2-1; the D gene is possibly TRBD1 (6 bases). CDR1 and CDR2 from the germline V gene are KGHDR and SFDVKD. V lost 5 bases to trimming and J lost 0 bases, with 10 bases between them. The CDR3 consists of 15 residues. CDR3 sequence: CATSVTGSSYNEQFF. The DNA of the CDR3 is TGTGCCACCAGTGTCACAGGGAGCTCCTACAATGAGCAGTTCTTC.

The chain couples TRBV19 to TRBJ2-2; tentative D call: TRBD2 (6 bases). The germline gives CDR1 LNHDA, CDR2 SQIVND (reference sequence). This CDR3 has 15 amino acids. The germline V and J ends were trimmed by 5 bases and 1 base, with 11 bases remaining between them. CDR3: CASSPASVNTGELFF. The CDR3 DNA is TGTGCCAGTAGTCCGGCTAGCGTGAACACCGGGGAGCTGTTTTTT.

The chain employs TRBV6-5 and TRBJ1-1; D may be TRBD1 (6 bases). V lost 0 bases to trimming and J lost 6 bases, with 11 bases between them. The CDR3 totals 14 residues. Germline V gene data show CDR1 as MNHEY and CDR2 as SVGAGI. The CDR3 region is CASSYSGARAEAFF. CDR3 coding DNA: TGTGCCAGCAGTTACTCGGGGGCTAGGGCTGAAGCTTTCTTT.

V and J are TRBV7-3 and TRBJ2-7; perhaps TRBD2 as D (5 bases). The V end lost 1 base, the J end lost 0 bases, and 10 bases lay between the germline ends. The length of the CDR3 is 15 residues. CDR1 and CDR2 from the germline V gene are SGHTA and FQGTGA. The CDR3 DNA follows: TGTGCCAGCAGCTTAATTGCGGGCAGCTCCTACGAGCAGTACTTC. Translating gives CASSLIAGSSYEQYF.

Only one count was recorded for this clone. V gene TRBV3-1 (or the pseudogene TRBV3-2) combines with J gene TRBJ2-2; 15 bases agree with TRBD2. CDR1 and CDR2 from the germline V gene are LGHDT and YNNKEL (reference sequence). Losses at the gene ends were 1 base for V and 7 bases for J; bases not matched to a gene: 7. This CDR3 is 18 amino acids long. CDR3 coding DNA: TGTGCCAGCAGCCAAGGAGTCGGGACTAGCGGGAGGTTCGGGGAGCTGTTTTTT. As protein: CASSQGVGTSGRFGELFF.

The chain recombines TRBV5-5 with TRBJ1-1, with TRBD1 identical over 8 bases. The CDR3 runs 13 residues. V gave up 4 bases and J gave up 8 bases; unmatched junction bases: 7. CDR1 is SGHKS, CDR2 YYEKEE, per germline (reference sequence). CDR3 amino acids: CASSPGDRPEAFF. The CDR3 DNA reads as TGTGCCAGCAGCCCAGGGGACAGGCCCGAAGCTTTCTTT.

The table lists this clone with a count of one. This chain connects TRBV28 to TRBJ2-7; D is unclear. The CDR3 is made up of 11 amino acids. CDR1 is MDHEN and CDR2 is SYDVKM in the germline V gene. V dropped 3 bases and J dropped 6 bases, with 6 bases sitting between them. The CDR3 spells CASSFASEQYF. The CDR3 nucleotides are TGTGCCAGCAGTTTTGCGTCCGAGCAGTACTTC.

This clone has only one observation. J is TRBJ2-7 and V is TRBV9, with 9 positions matching TRBD2. Trimming cost V 1 base and J 3 bases; bases outside gene matches: 5. The CDR3 has 15 residues. Per germline, CDR1 SGDLS and CDR2 YYNGEE. CDR3 nucleotide sequence: TGTGCCAGCAGCGTACGGGCGACTAGCGGCTACGAGCAGTACTTC. As protein: CASSVRATSGYEQYF.

This clone was recorded at least ten times. This sequence joins TRBV15 and TRBJ2-7; TRBD1 matches at 7 bases. Per the germline V gene, CDR1 is LNHNV and CDR2 is YYDKDF (reference sequence). The CDR3 has 15 amino acids. J gave up 6 bases and V 1 base, and 9 bases lay outside the gene matches. The CDR3 DNA reads TGTGCCACCAGCAGAGCTCGGGACAGACCTACCGAGCAGTACTTC. Translating gives CATSRARDRPTEQYF.

V usage is TRBV3-1 (or the pseudogene TRBV3-2) and J usage is TRBJ1-4; 7 bases are shared with TRBD1. This CDR3 comprises 15 residues. The germline gives CDR1 LGHDT, CDR2 YNNKEL (reference sequence). V lost 4 bases, J lost 8 bases, and 10 bases stayed unmatched. The chain's CDR3 is CASSPPTGRSEKLFF. The CDR3 region has the DNA TGTGCCAGCAGCCCACCGACAGGGCGCTCCGAAAAACTGTTTTTT.

This chain links TRBV9 with TRBJ1-3; a possible D gene is TRBD1 (5 bases). There are 14 residues in the CDR3. Per germline, CDR1 SGDLS and CDR2 YYNGEE. Trimming stripped 1 base from V and 4 bases from J, with 9 bases between. This CDR3 is CASSVYPGGNTIYF. Here the CDR3 DNA reads TGTGCCAGCAGCGTATATCCAGGGGGAAACACCATATATTTT.

There are a few counts of this clone. The gene calls are TRBV5-1 and TRBJ2-7; 10 nucleotides line up with TRBD2. The CDR3 has 17 residues. Germline V gene lookup returns CDR1 SGHRS and CDR2 YFSETQ. The trim removed 4 bases at V and 0 bases at J, leaving 10 bases unmatched. The CDR3 spells CASSPPEASGGSYEQYF. The CDR3 nucleotides read TGCGCCAGCAGCCCCCCCGAGGCTAGCGGGGGCTCCTACGAGCAGTACTTC.

In nucleotides, the CDR3 is TGTGCCAGCAGCTTGACATTTCTAGCGGGAGATGGCACCGGGGAGCTGTTTTTT. This codes for CASSLTFLAGDGTGELFF. The gene calls are TRBV9 and TRBJ2-2, with 10 nucleotides matching TRBD2. This CDR3 has 18 residues. CDR1 SGDLS and CDR2 YYNGEE come from the germline V gene. J was trimmed by 4 bases and V by 4 bases; bases with no gene match: 13.

J is TRBJ2-3 and V is TRBV3-1 (or the pseudogene TRBV3-2), with TRBD2 matching 9 bases. Per germline, CDR1 LGHDT and CDR2 YNNKEL (reference sequence). V trimming: 6 bases; J trimming: 3 bases; junction bases outside the gene matches: 10. The length of the CDR3 is 16 residues. The CDR3 loop is CASRPASGMRTDTQYF. In nucleotides, the CDR3 is TGTGCCAGCAGACCAGCTAGCGGGATGCGAACAGATACGCAGTATTTT.

This clone was found a few times. CDR3 region: CAISVRTSDEQFF. As DNA, the CDR3 is TGTGCCATCAGCGTTCGGACATCCGATGAGCAGTTCTTC. This chain uses TRBV10-3 with TRBJ2-1; weak D call: TRBD1 (5 bases). The V and J ends lost 6 bases and 8 bases respectively, with 14 bases between them. The CDR3 runs 13 residues. Germline CDR1 reads ENHRY; CDR2 reads SYGVKD.

This sequence joins TRBV6-4 and TRBJ1-4; D remains unclear. This CDR3 comprises 13 residues. The germline V gene has CDR1 MRHNA and CDR2 SNTAGT. Trimming removed 5 bases at V and 7 bases at J, with 11 bases between. The DNA of the CDR3 is TGTGCCAGCAGTCGGGTCGAGGGTGAAAAACTGTTTTTT. This codes for CASSRVEGEKLFF.

The table lists this clone with a few counts. The chain joins TRBV7-9 to TRBJ2-1; 12 bases line up with TRBD2. Germline V CDR1 and CDR2: SEHNR, FQNEAQ (reference sequence). V dropped 2 bases and J dropped 7; count of bases not matched to a gene: 12. The CDR3 totals 18 residues. The CDR3 region has the DNA TGTGCCAGCAGCTTACCCCATCGACTAGCGGGAGTGGTGAATGAGCAGTTCTTC. Its protein is CASSLPHRLAGVVNEQFF.

DNA of the CDR3: TGCGCCAGCAGCCAAAGAGGGGAGCAGTACTTC. Protein product: CASSQRGEQYF. This sequence joins TRBV4-3 and TRBJ2-7; D is possibly TRBD2 (5 bases). The CDR3 contains 11 residues. V was pared by 2 bases and J by 7 bases, with 6 bases between. Germline V gives CDR1 LGHNA, CDR2 YSLEER.

The chain uses TRBV28 and TRBJ2-2, with TRBD1 as a possible D gene (5 bases). V lost 6 bases to trimming and J lost 1 base, with 18 bases between them. The CDR3 consists of 17 residues. CDR1 and CDR2 from the germline V gene are MDHEN and SYDVKM. CDR3 DNA: TGTGCCAGCAGCCTAGGCCAGGGAAGGGGGAACACCGGGGAGCTGTTTTTT. Protein product: CASSLGQGRGNTGELFF.